Listed below are T cell receptor beta chains from one sample, sequenced in a study of T cells in Graves' hyperthyroidism and ophthalmopathy. Each CDR3 protein gets one entry after TCRdb re-called the multiplex PCR reads with MiXCR. The data contain 95,000 to 100,000 distinct CDR3 sequences, roughly half of them singletons. Material: blood. The receptors here all came from a woman aged 40-49 years with Graves' hyperthyroidism. Each CDR3 is given with its conserved first and last residue. The D gene is left open where the match is weak. The listing skips clone size in some rows; elsewhere it reads once, few, many or a size class.

D gene: TRBD1; V gene: TRBV10-3; J gene: TRBJ2-7; clone size: NA; CDR3 DNA: TGTGCCGCCAGTGGCGAACAGGGGGACTACGAGCAGTACTTC; CDR3 protein: CAASGEQGDYEQYF
D gene: TRBD1; V gene: TRBV20-1; J gene: TRBJ2-7; clone size: NA; CDR3 DNA: TGCAGTGCTAGACCGGGACAGGGCCCCGAGCAGTACTTC; CDR3 protein: CSARPGQGPEQYF
D gene: NA; V gene: TRBV29-1; J gene: TRBJ1-1; clone size: medium-sized; CDR3 DNA: TGCAGCGTTGGGGGTGGCTACACTGAAGCTTTCTTT; CDR3 protein: CSVGGGYTEAFF
D gene: TRBD1; V gene: TRBV10-3; J gene: TRBJ1-6; clone size: many; CDR3 DNA: TGTGCCAGTAGACAGGGCGATAATTCACCCCTCCACTTT; CDR3 protein: CASRQGDNSPLHF
D gene: NA; V gene: TRBV7-9; J gene: TRBJ1-2; clone size: medium-sized; CDR3 DNA: TGTGCCAGCAGCTCCGCAGGGAGTCTTGGCTACACCTTC; CDR3 protein: CASSSAGSLGYTF
D gene: NA; V gene: TRBV7-9; J gene: TRBJ2-2; clone size: few; CDR3 DNA: TGTGCCAGCAGCTTAGGGGGTGGGCTGTTTTTT; CDR3 protein: CASSLGGGLFF
D gene: NA; V gene: TRBV11-2; J gene: TRBJ1-6; clone size: NA; CDR3 DNA: TGTGCTGCCCTAAGCAAGGGCTCCTATAATTCACCCCTCCACTTT; CDR3 protein: CAALSKGSYNSPLHF
D gene: NA; V gene: TRBV29-1; J gene: TRBJ2-5; clone size: NA; CDR3 DNA: TGCAGCTTGGCGCGTTCACAAGAGACCCAGTACTTC; CDR3 protein: CSLARSQETQYF
D gene: NA; V gene: TRBV10-2; J gene: TRBJ1-3; clone size: NA; CDR3 DNA: TGCGCCAGCAGTGAAGAAGGGGGAGGGGGGGAGACCATATATTTT; CDR3 protein: CASSEEGGGGETIYF
D gene: TRBD2; V gene: TRBV7-8; J gene: TRBJ2-7; clone size: many; CDR3 DNA: TGTGCCAGCAGCTCCAGAACTAGCGGGAACTCCTACGAGCAGTACTTC; CDR3 protein: CASSSRTSGNSYEQYF
D gene: NA; V gene: TRBV7-9; J gene: TRBJ1-4; clone size: NA; CDR3 DNA: TGTGCCAGCAGCTTCCTAAAGGGCACAGAGAAAAAACTGTTTTTT; CDR3 protein: CASSFLKGTEKKLFF
D gene: NA; V gene: TRBV7-2; J gene: TRBJ2-7; clone size: NA; CDR3 DNA: TGCGCCAGCAGCCAATCGGCCGGAGCCTACAAGCAGTACTTC; CDR3 protein: CASSQSAGAYKQYF
D gene: NA; V gene: TRBV7-9; J gene: TRBJ1-2; clone size: NA; CDR3 DNA: TGTGCCAGCAGCTTAGCTAGCAGCACCTATGGCTACACCTTC; CDR3 protein: CASSLASSTYGYTF
D gene: TRBD1; V gene: TRBV29-1; J gene: TRBJ1-2; clone size: NA; CDR3 DNA: TGCAGCGTACAGGGGGCTTTAGGCTACACCTTC; CDR3 protein: CSVQGALGYTF
D gene: NA; V gene: TRBV12-3/TRBV12-4; J gene: TRBJ2-2; clone size: many; CDR3 DNA: TGTGCCAGCAGTTTCGCGGGTAGGAACACCGGGGAGCTGTTTTTT; CDR3 protein: CASSFAGRNTGELFF
D gene: NA; V gene: TRBV19; J gene: TRBJ1-1; clone size: NA; CDR3 DNA: TGTGCCAGTACGGGGCCCCGAGTGGTCGAAGCTTTCTTT; CDR3 protein: CASTGPRVVEAFF
D gene: TRBD1; V gene: TRBV7-8; J gene: TRBJ1-2; clone size: NA; CDR3 DNA: TGTGCCAGCAGCTTAGAGACAGGGAACGCCTATGGCTACACCTTC; CDR3 protein: CASSLETGNAYGYTF
D gene: NA; V gene: TRBV15; J gene: TRBJ2-6; clone size: NA; CDR3 DNA: TGTGCCACCAGCAGAACCAGGACAGGGGCCAACGTCCTGACTTTC; CDR3 protein: CATSRTRTGANVLTF
D gene: TRBD2; V gene: TRBV7-9; J gene: TRBJ2-7; clone size: few; CDR3 DNA: TGTGCCAGCAGCGGGTTAGCGGGAGCGGACTACGAGCAGTACTTC; CDR3 protein: CASSGLAGADYEQYF
D gene: NA; V gene: TRBV10-3; J gene: TRBJ1-6; clone size: NA; CDR3 DNA: TGTGCCAGTAGACACGTTAATTCACCCCTCCACTTT; CDR3 protein: CASRHVNSPLHF
D gene: TRBD1; V gene: TRBV2; J gene: TRBJ1-5; clone size: NA; CDR3 DNA: TGTGCCAGCAGTCCGGGACAGGGGAATAGCAATCAGCCCCAGCATTTT; CDR3 protein: CASSPGQGNSNQPQHF
D gene: NA; V gene: TRBV25-1; J gene: TRBJ2-5; clone size: many; CDR3 DNA: TGTGCCAGCAGTGAATTGCTGGGGACGGAGACCCAGTACTTC; CDR3 protein: CASSELLGTETQYF
D gene: NA; V gene: TRBV29-1; J gene: TRBJ2-5; clone size: NA; CDR3 DNA: TGCAGCGTTCCGGGGGCCGCCCAGTACTTC; CDR3 protein: CSVPGAAQYF
D gene: NA; V gene: TRBV27; J gene: TRBJ2-5; clone size: few; CDR3 DNA: TGTGCCAGCAGTCGGGGTGGGGAGACCCAGTACTTC; CDR3 protein: CASSRGGETQYF
D gene: TRBD1; V gene: TRBV15; J gene: TRBJ1-2; clone size: few; CDR3 DNA: TGTGCCACCAGCAGAGGACAGGGATCTGGCTACACCTTC; CDR3 protein: CATSRGQGSGYTF
D gene: NA; V gene: TRBV12-3/TRBV12-4; J gene: TRBJ1-6; clone size: many; CDR3 DNA: TGTGCCTCCTCCATATCCCTATATAATTCACCCCTCCACTTT; CDR3 protein: CASSISLYNSPLHF
D gene: NA; V gene: TRBV7-2; J gene: TRBJ1-2; clone size: many; CDR3 DNA: TGTGCCAGCAGCTTAGAACCCCGGCTGCTCTATGGCTACACCTTC; CDR3 protein: CASSLEPRLLYGYTF
D gene: TRBD1; V gene: TRBV7-9; J gene: TRBJ2-3; clone size: few; CDR3 DNA: TGTGCCAGCAGCGTGGGACAGGGGGTCGGCACAGATACGCAGTATTTT; CDR3 protein: CASSVGQGVGTDTQYF